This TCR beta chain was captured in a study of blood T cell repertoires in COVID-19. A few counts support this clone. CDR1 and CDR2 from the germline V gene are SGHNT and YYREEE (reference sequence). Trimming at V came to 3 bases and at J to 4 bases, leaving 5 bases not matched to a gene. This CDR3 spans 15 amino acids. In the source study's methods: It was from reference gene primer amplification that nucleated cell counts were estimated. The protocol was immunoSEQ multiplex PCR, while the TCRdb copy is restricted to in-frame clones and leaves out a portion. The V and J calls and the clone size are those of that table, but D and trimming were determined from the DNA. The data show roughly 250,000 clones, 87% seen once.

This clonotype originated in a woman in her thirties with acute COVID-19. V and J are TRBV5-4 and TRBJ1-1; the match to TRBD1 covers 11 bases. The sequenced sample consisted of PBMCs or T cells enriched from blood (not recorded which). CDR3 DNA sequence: TGTGCCAGCAGCTCGAGGACAGGGGGCCTCACTGAAGCTTTCTTT. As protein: CASSSRTGGLTEAFF.